The 8 T cell receptor beta chains reported below all come from one sample, sequenced in a study of cytomegalovirus exposure and HLA in healthy donors. Researchers ran the PCR with 60 Vbeta and 13 Jbeta primers. Sequencing was performed with immunoSEQ multiplex PCR; in TCRdb, only in-frame clones are kept and a portion is missing. The sample carries under 130,000 clones, 60% to 80% recorded once. Sequences were obtained from PBMCs. The source is a man aged 25-45 years in good health and CMV-seronegative.

The chain employs TRBV4-2 and TRBJ2-3, with D perhaps matching TRBD1 (6 bases). Germline V lookup: CDR1 LGHNA, CDR2 YNFKEQ. This CDR3 spans 15 amino acids. Trimming removed 0 bases from V and 6 bases from J, with 13 bases in between. The DNA for the CDR3 is TGTGCCAGCAGCCAAGAAGAGTACACAGGGGATACGCAGTATTTT. Encoded protein: CASSQEEYTGDTQYF.

The chain couples TRBV19 to TRBJ1-5; 10 bases match TRBD1. The trim removed 4 bases at V and 3 bases at J, leaving 6 bases unmatched. CDR1 LNHDA and CDR2 SQIVND come from the germline V gene (reference sequence). The CDR3 has 16 amino acids. Written as DNA, the CDR3 is TGTGCCAGTAGTAGCCGGGACAGGGGCGCCAATCAGCCCCAGCATTTT. Translated: CASSSRDRGANQPQHF.

The chain links TRBV6-6 to TRBJ2-5, with D possibly TRBD1 on 5 matching bases. Germline V gives CDR1 MNHNY, CDR2 SVGAGI (reference sequence). CDR3 length: 14 residues. The germline V and J ends were trimmed by 5 bases and 2 bases, with 12 bases remaining between them. CDR3: CASSDTGFQETQYF. CDR3 in DNA: TGTGCCAGCAGTGACACAGGATTTCAAGAGACCCAGTACTTC.

The chain uses TRBV19 and TRBJ1-1; 7 bases fit TRBD1. CDR1 is LNHDA, CDR2 SQIVND, per germline (reference sequence). This CDR3 is 14 amino acids long. V dropped 6 bases and J dropped 1; count of bases not matched to a gene: 5. Here the CDR3 DNA reads TGTGCCAGTAGGCCGGGACAGACGAACACTGAAGCTTTCTTT. It is translated as CASRPGQTNTEAFF. Based on the CDR3 plus reference TRBV19 and TRBJ1-1, the full variable domain is DGGITQSPKYLFRKEGQNVTLSCEQNLNHDAMYWYRQDPGQGLRLIYYSQIVNDFQKGDIAEGYSVSREKKESFPLTVTSAQKNPTAFYLCASRPGQTNTEAFFGQGTRLTVV.

This chain joins TRBV5-1 and TRBJ2-1; 7 bases are a match to TRBD2. Germline V gives CDR1 SGHRS, CDR2 YFSETQ. This CDR3 region has 15 residues. Unmatched junction bases numbered 6, after V lost 2 bases and J lost 4 bases. CDR3 residues: CASSFGPSGYNEQFF. In nucleotides, the CDR3 is TGCGCCAGCAGCTTTGGGCCTAGCGGTTACAATGAGCAGTTCTTC. The variable domain in full, with the rest retrieved from reference TRBV5-1 and TRBJ2-1, is KAGVTQTPRYLIKTRGQQVTLSCSPISGHRSVSWYQQTPGQGLQFLFEYFSETQRNKGNFPGRFSGRQFSNSRSEMNVSTLELGDSALYLCASSFGPSGYNEQFFGPGTRLTVL.

V gene TRBV4-1 combines with J gene TRBJ1-2, with D perhaps TRBD1 (5 bases). V lost 0 bases and J 0 bases, leaving 14 bases between the germline ends. CDR1 and CDR2 (germline): MGHRA, YSYEKL. This CDR3 comprises 17 residues. In DNA form, the CDR3 reads TGCGCCAGCAGCCAAGAGGTCAGGGCGTACCCTAACTATGGCTACACCTTC. Amino acid sequence: CASSQEVRAYPNYGYTF.

The rearrangement joins TRBV5-1 to TRBJ2-3; no firm D call. The CDR3 has 14 residues. V lost 0 bases to trimming and J lost 2 bases, with 7 bases between them. The germline gives CDR1 SGHRS, CDR2 YFSETQ. CDR3: CASSLGGVTDTQYF. The DNA for the CDR3 is TGCGCCAGCAGCTTGGGAGGCGTCACAGATACGCAGTATTTT.

With respect to this clone: One end of the junction does not line up with germline, which may come from a read error. The chain carries TRBV7-9 and TRBJ1-3; 9 nucleotides align to TRBD1. The germline gives CDR1 SEHNR, CDR2 FQNEAQ (reference sequence). The CDR3 runs 16 residues. The CDR3 DNA follows: TGTTCCAGCAGCTCGCCGGGACAGGGAACTGGAAACACCATATATTTT. Its protein is CSSSSPGQGTGNTIYF.